This passage covers 12 T cell receptor beta chains from one sample sequenced in a study of shared clonotypes between healthy human individuals. Naive CD8 cells lacked CD45RO, underwent positive selection for CCR7 and left out terminally differentiated effector memory CD45RA+ cells. The assay was immunoSEQ multiplex PCR, and TCRdb's table has in-frame clones only and misses some. The table has 1.5 million to 2.5 million clones, approximately 94% seen once. Sequencing input: naive CD8+ T cells sorted from blood. The receptors here all came from a man younger than 35 in good health.

This chain links TRBV19 with TRBJ1-2, with D tentatively TRBD1 (5 bases). This CDR3 spans 15 amino acids. The germline V and J ends were trimmed by 6 bases and 3 bases, with 17 bases remaining between them. Looked up from germline, CDR1 is LNHDA and CDR2 is SQIVND (reference sequence). CDR3 amino acids: CASSWTKGPYYGYTF. Written as DNA, the CDR3 is TGTGCCAGTAGCTGGACCAAGGGGCCTTACTATGGCTACACCTTC.

This chain links TRBV2 with TRBJ2-1; 12 bases are shared with TRBD2. J gave up 2 bases and V 8 bases, and 1 base lay outside the gene matches. This CDR3 has 14 residues. In germline, CDR1 is SNHLY, CDR2 FYNNEI. The CDR3 nucleotides are TGTGCCAGCGGACTAGCGGGAACCTACAATGAGCAGTTCTTC. Amino acids: CASGLAGTYNEQFF.

This chain joins TRBV15 and TRBJ2-7; 7 nucleotides line up with TRBD2. V lost 3 bases to trimming and J lost 0 bases; unmatched junction nucleotides: 2. The V gene's germline CDR1 is LNHNV and CDR2 YYDKDF (reference sequence). The CDR3 spans 14 residues. The CDR3 is CATSRRGNSYEQYF. The DNA of the CDR3 is TGTGCCACCAGCAGGCGGGGGAACTCCTACGAGCAGTACTTC.

A single count supports this clone. The gene calls are TRBV10-3 and TRBJ1-2; 11 bases match TRBD1. Germline V gene lookup returns CDR1 ENHRY and CDR2 SYGVKD. This CDR3 is 14 amino acids long. The CDR3 DNA reads as TGTGGGACGTGGACAGGGGGCTCTCGTAATGGCTACACCTTC. Its translation is CGTWTGGSRNGYTF.

J is TRBJ2-3 and V is TRBV9; the D gene is possibly TRBD2 (5 bases). The V gene lost 3 bases and the J gene lost 2 bases, with 16 bases spanning the gap. This CDR3 has 16 amino acids. Germline values: CDR1 SGDLS, CDR2 YYNGEE. CDR3 nucleotides: TGTGCCAGCAGCGGGTATAGCGACATAGACACAGATACGCAGTATTTT. Protein product: CASSGYSDIDTDTQYF.

This sequence joins TRBV19 and TRBJ2-1; unclear D gene. Germline V CDR1 and CDR2: LNHDA, SQIVND (reference sequence). This CDR3 contains 14 residues. Trimming cost V 2 bases and J 10 bases, with 15 bases left between them. The CDR3 loop reads CASSIRTADREQFF. The CDR3 DNA reads as TGTGCCAGTAGTATAAGGACCGCCGATAGGGAGCAGTTCTTC.

The count of this clone is one. The chain combines TRBV14 with TRBJ2-4; 7 bases map to TRBD1. Germline CDR1 SGHDN, CDR2 FVKESK. Unmatched junction bases numbered 3, after V lost 0 bases and J lost 7 bases. The CDR3 runs to 14 residues. The CDR3 DNA reads as TGTGCCAGCAGCCAAGAACAGGGGACGAACATTCAGTACTTC. Translating it yields CASSQEQGTNIQYF.

This clone appeared a single time. Other DNA sequences in the same sample also yield this CDR3. The CDR3 sequence is CASSRTENTEAFF. CDR3 DNA: TGCGCCAGCAGCCGAACAGAGAACACTGAAGCTTTCTTT. This chain joins TRBV4-1 and TRBJ1-1, with unresolved D. The CDR3 is 13 amino acids. Per the germline V gene, CDR1 is MGHRA and CDR2 is YSYEKL. Trimming cost V 4 bases and J 1 base, with 7 bases left between them.

The chain combines TRBV28 with TRBJ1-1; 9 bases match TRBD1. Germline values: CDR1 MDHEN, CDR2 SYDVKM. The CDR3 has 16 amino acids. Trimming at V came to 6 bases and at J to 3 bases, leaving 11 bases not matched to a gene. The CDR3 spells CASSPWTGEGHTEAFF. The CDR3 DNA reads as TGTGCCAGCAGCCCCTGGACAGGGGAAGGACACACTGAAGCTTTCTTT. Variable domain in full (rest from reference TRBV28 and TRBJ1-1): DVKVTQSSRYLVKRTGEKVFLECVQDMDHENMFWYRQDPGLGLRLIYFSYDVKMKEKGDIPEGYSVSREKKERFSLILESASTNQTSMYLCASSPWTGEGHTEAFFGQGTRLTVV.

V and J are TRBV5-1 and TRBJ1-1, with 7 nucleotides matching TRBD1. The trim removed 0 bases at V and 1 base at J, leaving 6 bases unmatched. The length of the CDR3 is 16 residues. Germline CDR1 is SGHRS and CDR2 is YFSETQ. As DNA, the CDR3 is TGCGCCAGCAGCTTGGCCCCGGGACAGACGAACACTGAAGCTTTCTTT. Protein sequence: CASSLAPGQTNTEAFF.

This chain links TRBV11-2 with TRBJ2-7; TRBD2 matches at 7 bases. V dropped 1 base and J dropped 4; count of bases not matched to a gene: 4. This CDR3 spans 14 amino acids. CDR1 and CDR2 (germline): SGHAT, FQNNGV. The CDR3 sequence is CASSLGGGVYEQYF. CDR3 in DNA: TGTGCCAGCAGCTTAGGGGGAGGGGTGTACGAGCAGTACTTC.

The J gene is TRBJ1-5, the V gene TRBV5-5; D perhaps matches TRBD1 (6 bases). The V end was cut by 6 bases, the J end by 4 bases, with 23 bases between. Germline assignment: CDR1 SGHKS and CDR2 YYEKEE (reference sequence). The CDR3 contains 17 residues. CDR3 nucleotides: TGTGCCAGCACTCCGGTCCCACAGGGACTTTGGAATCAGCCCCAGCATTTT. This sequence encodes CASTPVPQGLWNQPQHF.